This entry lists 2 T cell receptor beta chains sequenced from one sample in a study of blood T cell repertoires in COVID-19. TCRdb keeps only in-frame clones here, not all; method: immunoSEQ multiplex PCR. This table has about 210,000 clones, approximately 88% appearing once. Specimen: PBMCs or T cells enriched from blood (not recorded which). All receptors derive from a middle-aged woman with acute COVID-19.

The chain combines TRBV5-1 with TRBJ2-5; unclear D gene. Trimming cost V 7 bases and J 3 bases, with 10 bases left between them. This CDR3 is 12 amino acids long. Germline V CDR1 and CDR2: SGHRS, YFSETQ. This CDR3 is CASGEVEETQYF. CDR3 sequence (DNA): TGCGCCAGCGGAGAAGTCGAAGAGACCCAGTACTTC.

This sequence joins TRBV5-1 and TRBJ1-3; tentatively, D is TRBD1 (6 bases). CDR1 is SGHRS and CDR2 is YFSETQ in the germline V gene. CDR3 length: 15 residues. V shed 0 bases and J shed 4 bases, with 11 bases lying between them. This chain's CDR3 is CASSLGPGQGNTIYF. CDR3 sequence (DNA): TGCGCCAGCAGCTTGGGGCCTGGACAGGGAAACACCATATATTTT.